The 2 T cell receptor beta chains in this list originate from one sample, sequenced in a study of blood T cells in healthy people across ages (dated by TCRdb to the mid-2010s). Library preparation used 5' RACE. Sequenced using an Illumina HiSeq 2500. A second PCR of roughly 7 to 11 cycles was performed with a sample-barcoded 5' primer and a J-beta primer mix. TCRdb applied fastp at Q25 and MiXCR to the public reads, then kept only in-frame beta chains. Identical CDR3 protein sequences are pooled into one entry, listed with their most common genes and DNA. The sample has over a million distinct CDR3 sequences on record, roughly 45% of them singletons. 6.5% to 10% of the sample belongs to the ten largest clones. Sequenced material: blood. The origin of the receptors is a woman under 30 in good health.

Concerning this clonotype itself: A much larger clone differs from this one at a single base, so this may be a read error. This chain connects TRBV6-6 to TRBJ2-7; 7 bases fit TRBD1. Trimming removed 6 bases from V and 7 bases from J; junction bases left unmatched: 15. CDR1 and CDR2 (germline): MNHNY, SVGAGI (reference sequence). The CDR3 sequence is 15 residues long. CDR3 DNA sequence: TGTGCCAGCAGGGCCGGACAGGTCTTCTACAATGAGCAGTACTTC. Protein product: CASRAGQVFYNEQYF.

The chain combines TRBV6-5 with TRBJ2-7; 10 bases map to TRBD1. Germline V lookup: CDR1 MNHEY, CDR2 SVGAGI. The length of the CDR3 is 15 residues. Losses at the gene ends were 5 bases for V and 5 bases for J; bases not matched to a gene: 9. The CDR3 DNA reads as TGTGCCAGCAGTCGGCCGGGACAGGGGATGAACGAGCAGTACTTC. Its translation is CASSRPGQGMNEQYF.